These 29 T cell receptor beta chains were all obtained from the same sample, sequenced in a study of patients and donors after allogeneic stem cell transplantation. TCRdb processed the RT-PCR reads anew with MiXCR; each CDR3 protein has one entry. The sample shows about 960,000 distinct CDR3 sequences, under 20% of them seen only once. Sequencing input: blood, either unsorted or a sorted T cell fraction (not recorded which). The source of these receptors is a human donor who was either an allogeneic HSCT recipient or a stem cell or donor lymphocyte infusion donor (not recorded which). It is not recorded whose cells these are; they may come from a transplant donor.

This sequence joins TRBV7-9 and TRBJ1-5, with TRBD1 matching over 7 bases. This CDR3 is 14 amino acids long. V was pared by 4 bases and J by 5 bases, with 5 bases of the junction left unmatched. CDR1 SEHNR and CDR2 FQNEAQ come from the germline V gene (reference sequence). DNA for the CDR3: TGTGCCAGCAGCTCCCGGGACAGTTATCAGCCCCAGCATTTT. This encodes CASSSRDSYQPQHF.

The chain has TRBV7-2 and TRBJ1-2, with D possibly TRBD1 on 6 matching bases. This CDR3 spans 15 amino acids. V was shortened by 2 bases and J by 5 bases, with 15 bases between the two germline ends. Germline loops: CDR1 SGHTA, CDR2 FQGNSA. The CDR3 region is CASSLRGSTGYGYTF. CDR3 sequence (DNA): TGTGCCAGCAGCTTAAGGGGGTCAACCGGATATGGCTACACCTTC.

The chain combines TRBV27 with TRBJ2-2; TRBD2 agrees at 8 bases. The V gene end was trimmed by 2 bases and the J gene end by 0 bases; junction bases not matched to a gene: 5. This CDR3 contains 17 residues. Germline V lookup: CDR1 MNHEY, CDR2 SMNVEV (reference sequence). The CDR3 DNA is TGTGCCAGCAGTTTAAGGTTGGGACTAGCGAACACCGGGGAGCTGTTTTTT. This gives the protein CASSLRLGLANTGELFF.

This chain connects TRBV5-1 to TRBJ1-2; weak D call: TRBD1 (6 bases). This CDR3 contains 17 residues. Trimming took off 4 bases at V and 0 bases at J, with 19 bases between the two ends. Germline V gives CDR1 SGHRS, CDR2 YFSETQ. The CDR3 protein is CASSERQEVHPNYGYTF. CDR3 coding DNA: TGCGCCAGCAGCGAAAGACAGGAAGTCCATCCTAACTATGGCTACACCTTC.

This clonotype was picked up a small number of times. V is TRBV6-2 or TRBV6-3 and J is TRBJ2-4; TRBD1 is a possible D gene (8 bases). Germline V gives CDR1 MNHEY, CDR2 SVGEGT. There are 13 residues in the CDR3. Trimming took off 0 bases at V and 12 bases at J, with 12 bases between the two ends. The DNA of the CDR3 is TGTGCCAGCAGTTACTCGACAGGGGAGGGTCAGTACTTC. This encodes CASSYSTGEGQYF.

The J gene is TRBJ2-7, the V gene TRBV5-1; the D call may be TRBD1 or TRBD2 (5 bases each). Trimming took off 0 bases at V and 7 bases at J, with 17 bases between the two ends. In germline, CDR1 is SGHRS, CDR2 YFSETQ. CDR3 length: 15 amino acids. The CDR3 loop is CASSLETAAALEQYF. CDR3 DNA sequence: TGCGCCAGCAGCTTGGAGACAGCGGCGGCTCTAGAGCAGTACTTC.

The CDR3 sequence: CSVDGVERAFTDTQYF. CDR3 coding DNA: TGCAGCGTTGATGGGGTTGAGCGGGCCTTCACAGATACGCAGTATTTT. V usage is TRBV29-1 and J usage is TRBJ2-3; tentatively, D is TRBD2 (6 bases). Trimming removed 3 bases at V and 2 bases at J, with 18 bases between. The germline gives CDR1 SQVTM, CDR2 ANQGSEA. CDR3 length: 16 residues.

This clonotype was counted a single time. This chain uses TRBV6-1 with TRBJ2-3; D unresolved. CDR1 MNHNS and CDR2 SASEGT come from the germline V gene. The CDR3 contains 14 residues. Trimming shortened V by 8 bases and J by 4 bases, and 16 bases separated the two germline ends. CDR3 sequence: CASPGPLSPDTQYF. The CDR3 DNA reads TGTGCCAGCCCCGGGCCCCTAAGCCCAGATACGCAGTATTTT.

In this sample, this clonotype turned up many times. This sequence joins TRBV15 and TRBJ1-1, with 7 bases that match TRBD1. This CDR3 has 14 amino acids. Unmatched junction bases numbered 8, after V lost 4 bases and J lost 6 bases. Germline-derived CDR1 and CDR2 are LNHNV and YYDKDF (reference sequence). CDR3 region: CATSTLDRDAEAFF. CDR3 in DNA: TGTGCCACCAGCACCTTAGACAGGGACGCTGAAGCTTTCTTT.

The gene calls are TRBV27 and TRBJ2-1; no reliable D call. The CDR3 runs to 17 residues. The V and J ends lost 7 bases and 0 bases respectively, with 19 bases between them. Germline lookup yields CDR1 MNHEY and CDR2 SMNVEV (reference sequence). The CDR3 spells CASNDGADGDSYNEQFF. Written as DNA, the CDR3 is TGTGCCAGCAACGACGGAGCCGATGGAGACTCCTACAATGAGCAGTTCTTC.

This chain uses TRBV6-1 with TRBJ1-2, with TRBD1 matching 9 bases. V lost 7 bases to trimming and J lost 6 bases; unmatched junction nucleotides: 6. The V gene's germline CDR1 is MNHNS and CDR2 SASEGT. The CDR3 consists of 13 residues. This CDR3 reads CASTRGTGNGYTF. In DNA form, the CDR3 reads TGTGCCAGCACCCGCGGGACAGGGAATGGCTACACCTTC.

Turning to this clonotype: This may come from a read error, since a much larger clone is one base off. The J gene is TRBJ2-7, the V gene TRBV29-1; perhaps TRBD1 as D (5 bases). Germline loops: CDR1 SQVTM, CDR2 ANQGSEA. The CDR3 is made up of 13 amino acids. The DNA for the CDR3 is TGCATCGTCGCATACACAGGCTCCTACGAGCAGTACTTC. As protein: CIVAYTGSYEQYF.

In this sample, this clonotype turned up a few times. V and J are TRBV7-3 and TRBJ2-3; unclear D gene. Looked up from germline, CDR1 is SGHTA and CDR2 is FQGTGA. V shed 6 bases and J shed 1 base, with 20 bases lying between them. The CDR3 runs 17 residues. The CDR3, as DNA: TGTGCCAGCAGTTTATACCCTCCGAGGCACCGCACAGATACGCAGTATTTT. It translates to CASSLYPPRHRTDTQYF.

This clonotype was counted ten times or more. The gene calls are TRBV10-3 and TRBJ2-5; the D gene is possibly TRBD2 (5 bases). Germline loops: CDR1 ENHRY, CDR2 SYGVKD. CDR3 size: 14 residues. V lost 4 bases, J lost 5 bases, and 14 bases lay in between. In nucleotides, the CDR3 is TGTGCCATCAGTGGGGTTGCTAGCTGGGAGACCCAGTACTTC. It encodes CAISGVASWETQYF.

The chain has TRBV9 and TRBJ2-7, with 8 nucleotides matching TRBD2. J was trimmed by 2 bases and V by 0 bases; bases with no gene match: 4. This CDR3 region has 15 residues. Looked up from germline, CDR1 is SGDLS and CDR2 is YYNGEE. Here the CDR3 reads CASSVDGRGPYEQYF. DNA for the CDR3: TGTGCCAGCAGCGTAGACGGGAGGGGACCCTACGAGCAGTACTTC.

This clonotype occurred many times. The rearrangement joins TRBV5-1 to TRBJ2-5; D gene uncertain. Germline values: CDR1 SGHRS, CDR2 YFSETQ. CDR3 length: 13 residues. V was shortened by 1 base and J by 4 bases, with 8 bases between the two germline ends. CDR3 loop: CASSLRPRETQYF. Written as DNA, the CDR3 is TGCGCCAGCAGCTTGAGGCCCAGAGAGACCCAGTACTTC.

This clonotype was seen more than once but under ten times. This chain uses TRBV6-1 with TRBJ1-2, with 10 bases lining up with TRBD1. Per the germline V gene, CDR1 is MNHNS and CDR2 is SASEGT. The trim removed 6 bases at V and 4 bases at J, leaving 8 bases unmatched. The CDR3 covers 15 residues. CDR3 nucleotides: TGTGCCAGCAGGGAGGGGACAGGGGAAGGCTATGGCTACACCTTC. Protein sequence: CASREGTGEGYGYTF.

A few counts support this clonotype. This sequence joins TRBV12-3 or TRBV12-4 and TRBJ2-3; 10 bases are shared with TRBD2. Trimming cost V 5 bases and J 1 base; bases outside gene matches: 6. The CDR3 spans 16 residues. CDR3 protein: CASSRSGTSGTDTQYF. Here the CDR3 DNA reads TGTGCCAGCAGTCGATCCGGGACTAGCGGCACAGATACGCAGTATTTT.

This clonotype was counted a few times. J is TRBJ2-1 and V is TRBV12-3 or TRBV12-4; 11 bases are shared with TRBD2. This CDR3 is built from 16 residues. V was pared by 4 bases and J by 4 bases, with 6 bases of the junction left unmatched. The CDR3 DNA reads TGTGCCAGCAGTTCCTCAACTAGCGGGAGTTACAATGAGCAGTTCTTC. Translation gives CASSSSTSGSYNEQFF.

The genes are TRBV3-1 and TRBJ1-2; D not certain. The CDR3 is 16 residues long. V was shortened by 0 bases and J by 4 bases, with 15 bases between the two germline ends. CDR1 is LGHDT and CDR2 is YNNKEL in the germline V gene (reference sequence). The CDR3 region is CASSQDLVTAGYGYTF. The CDR3 DNA reads TGTGCCAGCAGCCAAGATCTTGTTACGGCGGGCTATGGCTACACCTTC.

This sequence joins TRBV20-1 and TRBJ2-2; D remains ambiguous. V lost 2 bases, J lost 8 bases, and 6 bases lay in between. Germline CDR1 and CDR2: DFQATT and SNEGSKA (reference sequence). The CDR3 sequence is 11 residues long. The CDR3 coding sequence is TGCAGTGCTAGACAGATTGGGGAGCTGTTTTTT. The encoded protein is CSARQIGELFF.

This clonotype was seen a handful of times. The chain links TRBV3-1 to TRBJ2-2; D is unresolved. The CDR3 spans 14 residues. Germline-derived CDR1 and CDR2 are LGHDT and YNNKEL (reference sequence). Trimming cost V 5 bases and J 2 bases, with 9 bases left between them. DNA of the CDR3: TGTGCCAGCAGCGCTAACGTCAACACCGGGGAGCTGTTTTTT. Amino acids: CASSANVNTGELFF.

This clonotype was found a few times. The V gene is TRBV10-3, the J gene TRBJ1-5; the D is unclear. This CDR3 spans 15 amino acids. V gave up 10 bases and J gave up 0 bases, with 16 bases separating them. CDR1 and CDR2 (germline): ENHRY, SYGVKD. The DNA for the CDR3 is TGTGCCACCTTGAGCACTTGGGATAGCAATCAGCCCCAGCATTTT. It translates to CATLSTWDSNQPQHF.

The CDR3 region has the DNA TGTGCCAGCAGTTTATCCCCTGGGGGTCGTTACGAGCAGTACTTC. Its translation: CASSLSPGGRYEQYF. The J gene is TRBJ2-7, the V gene TRBV27; possibly TRBD1 or TRBD2 for D (5 bases each). From germline, CDR1 is MNHEY and CDR2 SMNVEV (reference sequence). CDR3 length equals 15 residues. Trimming removed 0 bases at V and 4 bases at J, with 13 bases between.

On this clonotype itself: One end of the junction varies from germline; a read error may be responsible. The V and J genes are TRBV5-1 and TRBJ1-1, with D uncertain. CDR3 length: 14 residues. Germline CDR1 SGHRS, CDR2 YFSETQ. CDR3 amino acids: CASTLGKVGTEAFF. The CDR3 DNA reads TGCGCCAGCACCTTGGGGAAGGTCGGCACTGAAGCTTTCTTT.

The chain combines TRBV4-3 with TRBJ2-4, with D unresolved. The CDR3 runs to 14 residues. V shed 0 bases and J shed 9 bases, with 12 bases lying between them. CDR1 is LGHNA and CDR2 is YSLEER in the germline V gene. The CDR3 region is CASSQERTRPIQYF. DNA of the CDR3: TGCGCCAGCAGCCAAGAAAGAACAAGGCCCATTCAGTACTTC.

This clonotype was seen more than once but under ten times. The rearrangement uses TRBV9 and TRBJ2-1; D is perhaps TRBD2 (7 bases). CDR3 length: 19 residues. CDR1 SGDLS and CDR2 YYNGEE come from the germline V gene. V was trimmed by 0 bases and J by 8 bases, leaving 27 bases between them. CDR3: CASSVDPLALAVAGDEQFF. In nucleotides, the CDR3 is TGTGCCAGCAGCGTAGACCCCCTCGCTCTAGCGGTGGCAGGGGATGAGCAGTTCTTC.

This clonotype turned up a few times. The chain carries TRBV7-2 and TRBJ2-3; no reliable D call. This CDR3 comprises 14 residues. The germline V gene has CDR1 SGHTA and CDR2 FQGNSA. V was clipped by 6 bases and J by 6 bases, with 16 bases between them. This CDR3 reads CASSLFFPGDTQYF. CDR3 DNA: TGTGCCAGCAGTCTCTTCTTCCCCGGGGATACGCAGTATTTT.

This clonotype was observed a handful of times. The J gene is TRBJ1-1, the V gene TRBV5-4; D is undetermined. The CDR3 covers 14 residues. V lost 0 bases to trimming and J lost 4 bases, with 10 bases between them. From germline, CDR1 is SGHNT and CDR2 YYREEE (reference sequence). CDR3 in DNA: TGTGCCAGCAGCTTGGATCAGAAAAGCACTGAAGCTTTCTTT. This gives the protein CASSLDQKSTEAFF. Full variable domain (rest looked up from reference TRBV5-4 and TRBJ1-1): ETGVTQSPTHLIKTRGQQVTLRCSSQSGHNTVSWYQQALGQGPQFIFQYYREEENGRGNFPPRFSGLQFPNYSSELNVNALELDDSALYLCASSLDQKSTEAFFGQGTRLTVV.